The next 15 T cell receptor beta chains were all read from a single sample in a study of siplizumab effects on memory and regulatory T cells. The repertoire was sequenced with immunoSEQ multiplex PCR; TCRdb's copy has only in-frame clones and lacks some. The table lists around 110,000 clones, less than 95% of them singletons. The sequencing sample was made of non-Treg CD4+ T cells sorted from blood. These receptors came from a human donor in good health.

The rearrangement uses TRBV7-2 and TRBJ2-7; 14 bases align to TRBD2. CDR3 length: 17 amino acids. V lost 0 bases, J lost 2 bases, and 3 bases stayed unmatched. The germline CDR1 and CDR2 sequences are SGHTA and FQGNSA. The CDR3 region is CASSLARTSGGTYEQYF. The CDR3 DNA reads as TGTGCCAGCAGCTTAGCCCGGACTAGCGGGGGGACCTACGAGCAGTACTTC.

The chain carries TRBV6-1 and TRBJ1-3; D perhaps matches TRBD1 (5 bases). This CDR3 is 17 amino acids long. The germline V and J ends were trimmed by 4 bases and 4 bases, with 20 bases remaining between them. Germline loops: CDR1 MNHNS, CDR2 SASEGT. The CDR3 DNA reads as TGTGCCAGCAGTGCGGGAGCTAGCGGGGCGGGAGGAAACACCATATATTTT. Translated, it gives CASSAGASGAGGNTIYF.

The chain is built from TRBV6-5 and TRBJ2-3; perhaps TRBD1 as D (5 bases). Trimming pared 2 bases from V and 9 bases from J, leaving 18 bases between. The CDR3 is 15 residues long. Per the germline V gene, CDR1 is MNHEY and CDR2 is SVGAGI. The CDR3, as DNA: TGTGCCAGCAGTTACGAAGGGGTTGCCCTTGGGACGCAGTATTTT. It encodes CASSYEGVALGTQYF.

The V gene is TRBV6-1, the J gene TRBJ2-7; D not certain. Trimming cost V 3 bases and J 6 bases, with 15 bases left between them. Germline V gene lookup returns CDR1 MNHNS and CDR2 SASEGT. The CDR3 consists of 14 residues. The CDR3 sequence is CASSEPGSRIEQYF. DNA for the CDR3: TGTGCCAGCAGTGAGCCCGGATCCCGGATCGAGCAGTACTTC.

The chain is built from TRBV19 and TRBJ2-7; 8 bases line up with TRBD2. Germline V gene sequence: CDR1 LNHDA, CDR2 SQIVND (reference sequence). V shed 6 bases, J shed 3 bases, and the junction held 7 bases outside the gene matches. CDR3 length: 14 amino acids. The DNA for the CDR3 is TGTGCCAGTAGGCCCCGGGAGGGACTCTACGAGCAGTACTTC. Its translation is CASRPREGLYEQYF.

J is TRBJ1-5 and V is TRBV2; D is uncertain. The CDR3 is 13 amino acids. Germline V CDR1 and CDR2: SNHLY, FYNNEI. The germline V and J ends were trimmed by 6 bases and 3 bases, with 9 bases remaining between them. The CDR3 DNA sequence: TGTGCCAGCAGAGACGGGTTCAATCAGCCCCAGCATTTT. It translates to CASRDGFNQPQHF. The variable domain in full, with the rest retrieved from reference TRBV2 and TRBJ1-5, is EPEVTQTPSHQVTQMGQEVILRCVPISNHLYFYWYRQILGQKVEFLVSFYNNEISEKSEIFDDQFSVERPDGSNFTLKIRSTKLEDSAMYFCASRDGFNQPQHFGDGTRLSIL.

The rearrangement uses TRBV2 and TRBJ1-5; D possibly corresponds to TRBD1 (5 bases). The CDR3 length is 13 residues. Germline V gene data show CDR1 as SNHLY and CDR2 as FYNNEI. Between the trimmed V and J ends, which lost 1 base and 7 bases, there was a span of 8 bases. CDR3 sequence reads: CASSEETVQPQHF. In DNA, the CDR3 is TGTGCCAGCAGTGAAGAGACAGTCCAGCCCCAGCATTTT.

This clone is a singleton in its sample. The CDR3 sequence is CASSFSPRSSYNEQFF. The CDR3 DNA is TGCGCCAGCAGTTTCAGCCCGAGGAGCTCCTACAATGAGCAGTTCTTC. This chain uses TRBV5-1 with TRBJ2-1; D ambiguous. Germline values: CDR1 SGHRS, CDR2 YFSETQ. V lost 5 bases and J lost 0, with 15 bases in between. The CDR3 is 16 residues long.

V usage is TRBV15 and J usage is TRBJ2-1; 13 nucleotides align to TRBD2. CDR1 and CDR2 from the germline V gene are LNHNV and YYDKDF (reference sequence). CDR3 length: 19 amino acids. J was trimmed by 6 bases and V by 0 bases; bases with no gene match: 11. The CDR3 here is CATSRDLRTSGGKSNEQFF. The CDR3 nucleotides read TGTGCCACCAGCAGAGATCTCAGGACTAGCGGGGGTAAATCCAATGAGCAGTTCTTC.

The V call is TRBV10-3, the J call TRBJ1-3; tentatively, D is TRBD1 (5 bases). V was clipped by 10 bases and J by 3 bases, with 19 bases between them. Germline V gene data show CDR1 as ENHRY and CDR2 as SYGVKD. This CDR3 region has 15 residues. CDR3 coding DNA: TGTGCCACCCTATCCCGAGGGACGGTTGGAAACACCATATATTTT. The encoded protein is CATLSRGTVGNTIYF.

CDR3 residues: CASSLAGFGETQYF. DNA for the CDR3: TGTGCCAGCAGTTTAGCGGGGTTTGGAGAGACCCAGTACTTC. The genes are TRBV27 and TRBJ2-5; maybe TRBD2 (6 bases). CDR1 MNHEY and CDR2 SMNVEV come from the germline V gene (reference sequence). The CDR3 consists of 14 residues. V gave up 2 bases and J gave up 4 bases, with 11 bases separating them.

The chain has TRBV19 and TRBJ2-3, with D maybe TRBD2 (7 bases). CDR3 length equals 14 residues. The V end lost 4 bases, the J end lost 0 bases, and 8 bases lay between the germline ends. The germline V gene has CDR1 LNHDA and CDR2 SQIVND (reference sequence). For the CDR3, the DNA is TGTGCCAGTAGTAGGGGGGGCAGCACAGATACGCAGTATTTT. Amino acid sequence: CASSRGGSTDTQYF.

The CDR3 nucleotides are TGTGCCAGCAGAGGAGAACCTACCTCCGAGACCCAGTACTTC. It translates to CASRGEPTSETQYF. The rearrangement joins TRBV28 to TRBJ2-5; D gene uncertain. Trimming left V 6 bases short and J 5 bases short, with 16 bases between. Germline V CDR1 and CDR2: MDHEN, SYDVKM. The CDR3 length is 14 residues.

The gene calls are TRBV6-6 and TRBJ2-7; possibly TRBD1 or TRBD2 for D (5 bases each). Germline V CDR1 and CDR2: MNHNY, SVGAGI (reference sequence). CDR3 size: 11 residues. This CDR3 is CGSGRDGEQYF. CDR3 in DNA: TGTGGATCGGGCAGGGACGGCGAGCAGTACTTC.

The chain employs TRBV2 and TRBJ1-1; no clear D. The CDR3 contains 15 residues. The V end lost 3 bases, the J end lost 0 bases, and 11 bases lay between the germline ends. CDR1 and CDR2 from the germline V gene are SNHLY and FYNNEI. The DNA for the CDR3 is TGTGCCAGCAGTGAGGGGTATGCCTTGAACACTGAAGCTTTCTTT. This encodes CASSEGYALNTEAFF.